A single sample is the source of the 24 T cell receptor beta chains below, sequenced in a study of Tregs in tolerant kidney transplant recipients. Related graft donors supplied nonmyeloablative bone marrow transplants, and mixed chimerism was transient. The protocol was immunoSEQ multiplex PCR, while the TCRdb copy is restricted to in-frame clones and leaves out a portion. Of tens of thousands of clones listed, 90% to 95% are singletons. Here the sequenced sample was CD4+ T cells from blood (PBMCs), taken 24 months after the transplant. All receptors come from a human patient who received a combined kidney and bone marrow transplant. The graft donor may account for some of the T cells.

The chain combines TRBV18 with TRBJ2-1; 12 nucleotides agree with TRBD2. The CDR3 is 19 residues long. The trim removed 2 bases at V and 1 base at J, leaving 9 bases unmatched. The germline gives CDR1 KGHSH, CDR2 LQKENI. In nucleotides, the CDR3 is TGTGCCAGCTCACCAGATAGGTTGCTAGCGGGAGGGTCCTACAATGAGCAGTTCTTC. The encoded protein is CASSPDRLLAGGSYNEQFF.

Remarks on this clone: The identical CDR3 is also encoded by other nucleotide sequences in the sample. The gene calls are TRBV7-2 and TRBJ1-6; 10 bases are a match to TRBD1. Germline V gene lookup returns CDR1 SGHTA and CDR2 FQGNSA. The CDR3 totals 16 residues. The junction had 14 bases not matched to a gene; V was cut back by 5 bases and J by 13 bases. This CDR3 reads CASSLDRGQSSSPLHF. The CDR3 DNA reads as TGTGCCAGCAGCCTAGACAGGGGGCAGTCAAGTTCCCCCCTCCACTTT. Drawing the rest from reference TRBV7-2 and TRBJ1-6, the complete variable domain is GAGVSQSPSNKVTEKGKDVELRCDPISGHTALYWYRQSLGQGLEFLIYFQGNSAPDKSGLPSDRFSAERTGGSVSTLTIQRTQQEDSAVYLCASSLDRGQSSSPLHFGNGTRLTVT.

Worth noting for this clone: Sequence at one end of the junction differs from germline and may be a read error. The chain carries TRBV5-6 and TRBJ1-5; 8 nucleotides match TRBD1. Germline V gene lookup returns CDR1 SGHDT and CDR2 YYEEEE. There are 15 residues in the CDR3. The CDR3: CASSEHRGSIQPQHF. The CDR3 DNA sequence: TGTGCCAGCAGCGAACACAGGGGGAGCATTCAGCCCCAGCATTTT.

Worth noting for this clone: Other DNA sequences in this sample translate to the same CDR3. The chain uses TRBV27 and TRBJ1-6; D call uncertain. Looked up from germline, CDR1 is MNHEY and CDR2 is SMNVEV (reference sequence). Trimming cost V 1 base and J 8 bases, with 9 bases left between them. This CDR3 contains 14 residues. CDR3 in DNA: TGTGCCAGCAGTTTATGGCAAGTTGATTCACCCCTCCACTTT. Residues: CASSLWQVDSPLHF.

The chain combines TRBV11-3 with TRBJ2-7; TRBD2 matches at 11 bases. The junction had 5 bases not matched to a gene; V was cut back by 1 base and J by 3 bases. The germline gives CDR1 SGHNT, CDR2 YENEEA. The CDR3 totals 16 residues. CDR3 loop: CASSLGASGRYYEQYF. In DNA, the CDR3 is TGTGCCAGCAGCTTAGGGGCTAGCGGGAGGTACTACGAGCAGTACTTC.

The chain is built from TRBV27 and TRBJ1-5; D ambiguous. CDR1 is MNHEY, CDR2 SMNVEV, per germline (reference sequence). This CDR3 comprises 16 residues. The germline V and J ends were trimmed by 5 bases and 2 bases, with 16 bases remaining between them. The CDR3: CASSPARGGGNQPQHF. In nucleotides, the CDR3 is TGTGCCAGCAGTCCTGCACGGGGTGGAGGCAATCAGCCCCAGCATTTT.

The J gene is TRBJ2-3, the V gene TRBV19; TRBD1 might be the D (7 bases). Germline V lookup: CDR1 LNHDA, CDR2 SQIVND (reference sequence). CDR3 length: 12 residues. Trimming took 5 bases from V and 10 from J, leaving 13 bases between them. CDR3 nucleotides: TGTGCCAGTAGTTCCAGGGGGGCAGCGCAGTATTTT. Its protein product is CASSSRGAAQYF.

The CDR3 spells CASSLRGGAGGYEQYF. DNA for the CDR3: TGTGCCAGCAGCTTGCGCGGGGGGGCGGGGGGCTACGAGCAGTACTTC. This chain links TRBV5-6 with TRBJ2-7; 9 nucleotides align to TRBD2. This CDR3 contains 16 residues. The germline V gene encodes CDR1 SGHDT and CDR2 YYEEEE. With 1 base clipped from V and 3 bases from J, the junction kept 8 bases outside the gene matches.

This chain links TRBV7-8 with TRBJ2-2, with TRBD2 as a possible D gene (5 bases). Germline CDR1 and CDR2: SGHVS and FQNEAQ. The CDR3 runs 15 residues. With 1 base removed from V and 6 bases from J, the gap between germline ends came to 12 bases. The CDR3 spells CASSLVPGFAGELFF. CDR3 bases: TGTGCCAGCAGCTTAGTTCCGGGGTTCGCCGGGGAGCTGTTTTTT.

V is TRBV5-1 and J is TRBJ2-7; tentative D call: TRBD2 (5 bases). Germline V gene sequence: CDR1 SGHRS, CDR2 YFSETQ. The CDR3 totals 15 residues. V gave up 2 bases and J gave up 1 base, with 13 bases separating them. CDR3 DNA sequence: TGCGCCAGCAGCTTATCTCCCCTAGCTTCCTACGAGCAGTACTTC. Translating it yields CASSLSPLASYEQYF.

The V call is TRBV5-1, the J call TRBJ2-7; 8 bases line up with TRBD2. Trimming took 6 bases from V and 2 from J; bases not matched to a gene: 10. The germline gives CDR1 SGHRS, CDR2 YFSETQ. The CDR3 is 15 amino acids. The CDR3 reads CASTPFAGGTYEQYF. CDR3 DNA sequence: TGCGCCAGCACCCCCTTTGCGGGAGGAACCTACGAGCAGTACTTC.

The chain couples TRBV7-2 to TRBJ2-3, with TRBD1 matching over 8 bases. CDR1 and CDR2 from the germline V gene are SGHTA and FQGNSA. The CDR3 totals 14 residues. Trimming at V came to 3 bases and at J to 1 base, leaving 0 bases not matched to a gene. The CDR3, as DNA: TGTGCCAGCAGCTTGGACAGGGGCACAGATACGCAGTATTTT. This encodes CASSLDRGTDTQYF.

The chain carries TRBV7-9 and TRBJ1-2, with D perhaps matching TRBD1 (6 bases). V dropped 5 bases and J dropped 7 bases, with 11 bases sitting between them. The length of the CDR3 is 12 residues. CDR1 is SEHNR and CDR2 is FQNEAQ in the germline V gene (reference sequence). In nucleotides, the CDR3 is TGTGCCAGCAGCACTCCAGGGGCTGGCTACACCTTC. Translation: CASSTPGAGYTF.

This clone has only one observation. The chain joins TRBV10-3 to TRBJ1-6; possibly TRBD1 for D (5 bases). V lost 4 bases and J lost 9, with 13 bases in between. CDR1 and CDR2 from the germline V gene are ENHRY and SYGVKD. The CDR3 consists of 14 residues. The CDR3 spells CAISGGREGSPLHF. The CDR3 nucleotides read TGTGCCATCAGTGGGGGGAGGGAGGGTTCACCCCTCCACTTT.

As DNA, the CDR3 is TGTGCCAGCAGCTTATCTTCGTTGACGGGGCAGTACTTC. Translating it yields CASSLSSLTGQYF. The rearrangement uses TRBV7-8 and TRBJ2-7; no definite D call. The V gene's germline CDR1 is SGHVS and CDR2 FQNEAQ. This CDR3 has 13 amino acids. The germline V and J ends were trimmed by 2 bases and 9 bases, with 14 bases remaining between them.

This clone was observed a single time. The chain joins TRBV11-3 to TRBJ2-2; the match to TRBD2 covers 7 bases. V lost 5 bases and J lost 9; bases outside the gene matches: 6. Per germline, CDR1 SGHNT and CDR2 YENEEA. CDR3 length equals 13 residues. The CDR3 DNA reads as TGTGCCAGCAGCGTCGGGGGGAGCTGGGAGCTGTTTTTT. It encodes CASSVGGSWELFF.

The chain carries TRBV18 and TRBJ2-1, with D possibly TRBD2 on 6 matching bases. From germline, CDR1 is KGHSH and CDR2 LQKENI. V was cut by 1 base and J by 5 bases, with 12 bases left in between. The CDR3 runs to 15 residues. CDR3 amino acids: CASSPRLGGNNEQFF. CDR3 nucleotide sequence: TGTGCCAGCTCACCACGACTAGGCGGAAACAATGAGCAGTTCTTC.

This clone showed up just a few times. The chain links TRBV28 to TRBJ1-1, with D perhaps TRBD1 (5 bases). CDR3 length: 12 residues. The germline V and J ends were trimmed by 3 bases and 10 bases, with 12 bases remaining between them. Germline values: CDR1 MDHEN, CDR2 SYDVKM. CDR3 sequence (DNA): TGTGCCAGCAGTTTCCTCGGGGGAGGAGCTTTCTTT. Residues: CASSFLGGGAFF.

This clone was seen more than once but under ten times. This chain links TRBV19 with TRBJ1-2; perhaps TRBD1 as D (5 bases). CDR1 is LNHDA, CDR2 SQIVND, per germline (reference sequence). The CDR3 contains 13 residues. CDR3 DNA: TGTGCTAGTGGCTTTGGCAGGGCTTATGGCTACACCTTC. Protein: CASGFGRAYGYTF.

The V and J genes are TRBV4-3 and TRBJ2-4, with D perhaps TRBD2 (5 bases). CDR1 is LGHNA, CDR2 YSLEER, per germline. This CDR3 comprises 15 residues. V was pared by 3 bases and J by 3 bases, with 12 bases between. The CDR3 reads CASSHREGGKNIQYF. CDR3 coding DNA: TGCGCCAGCAGCCACCGGGAAGGAGGCAAAAACATTCAGTACTTC.

V gene TRBV5-1 combines with J gene TRBJ2-7; 9 positions match TRBD1. V trimming: 7 bases; J trimming: 1 base; junction bases outside the gene matches: 0. Germline CDR1 reads SGHRS; CDR2 reads YFSETQ. This CDR3 region has 12 residues. The CDR3 protein is CASGQGSYEQYF. The CDR3 DNA reads TGCGCCAGCGGACAGGGGTCCTACGAGCAGTACTTC.

V is TRBV7-9 and J is TRBJ2-7, with 10 bases lining up with TRBD1. V trimming: 5 bases; J trimming: 5 bases; junction bases outside the gene matches: 6. The CDR3 has 14 amino acids. Germline CDR1 SEHNR, CDR2 FQNEAQ (reference sequence). In DNA, the CDR3 is TGTGCCAGCAGCAGCCGGGACAGGGGCGACGAGCAGTACTTC. As protein: CASSSRDRGDEQYF.

V is TRBV5-1 and J is TRBJ2-3, with D possibly TRBD2 on 5 matching bases. Per the germline V gene, CDR1 is SGHRS and CDR2 is YFSETQ. V lost 0 bases to trimming and J lost 0 bases, with 5 bases between them. The CDR3 contains 14 residues. The CDR3 spells CASSLGLSTDTQYF. The CDR3 DNA reads as TGCGCCAGCAGCTTGGGACTAAGCACAGATACGCAGTATTTT.

The rearrangement links TRBV30 to TRBJ2-5, with D possibly being TRBD2 (6 bases). The CDR3 totals 14 residues. V lost 2 bases, J lost 2 bases, and 12 bases lay in between. Germline CDR1 is GTSNPN and CDR2 is SVGIG (reference sequence). The DNA for the CDR3 is TGTGCCTGGAGTTGGGGGGACTCACAAGAGACCCAGTACTTC. Protein: CAWSWGDSQETQYF.